What follows are 14 T cell receptor beta chains derived from one specimen sequenced in a study of blood T cell repertoires in COVID-19 (TCRdb year 2020). The library was produced with the immunoSEQ multiplex PCR assay. TCRdb re-hosts the immuneACCESS table, in-frame sequences only. Its copies lack some clones; in the studies checked, an unresolved V gene accounts for under half of them, and the cause for the rest is not known. Counted in this sample were roughly 360,000 clones; over 75% of them appeared once. The ten largest clonotypes hold around 0.91% of the sample. The source material was PBMCs or T cells enriched from blood (not recorded which). These receptors came from a woman aged 25 to 39 with acute COVID-19.

This clone was detected only once. V is TRBV11-2 and J is TRBJ1-6; D call uncertain. Germline assignment: CDR1 SGHAT and CDR2 FQNNGV. The CDR3 extends over 14 amino acids. V lost 6 bases, J lost 0 bases, and 6 bases lay in between. The CDR3 coding sequence is TGTGCCAGCAGGCTAAGCTCCTATAATTCACCCCTCCACTTT. Its translation: CASRLSSYNSPLHF.

This sequence joins TRBV7-9 and TRBJ1-1; TRBD1 matches 8 bases. This CDR3 contains 15 residues. Per the germline V gene, CDR1 is SEHNR and CDR2 is FQNEAQ (reference sequence). Trimming took 4 bases from V and 1 from J; bases not matched to a gene: 5. CDR3 residues: CASSSLTGANTEAFF. The CDR3 DNA reads as TGTGCCAGCAGCTCCTTGACAGGGGCGAACACTGAAGCTTTCTTT.

The V and J genes are TRBV5-4 and TRBJ2-1; 7 bases fit TRBD1. J was trimmed by 5 bases and V by 4 bases; bases with no gene match: 3. The CDR3 loop spans 13 amino acids. Germline V gene lookup returns CDR1 SGHNT and CDR2 YYREEE (reference sequence). The CDR3 spells CASSKGQNNEQFF. DNA for the CDR3: TGTGCCAGCAGCAAGGGACAGAACAATGAGCAGTTCTTC.

J is TRBJ2-7 and V is TRBV2, with D maybe TRBD2 (5 bases). V was pared by 3 bases and J by 7 bases, with 19 bases between. From germline, CDR1 is SNHLY and CDR2 FYNNEI. CDR3 length: 15 residues. CDR3 loop: CASSDDRVPDWEQYF. The CDR3 coding sequence is TGTGCCAGCAGTGACGACCGGGTCCCGGACTGGGAGCAGTACTTC.

This clone was observed a few times. The chain carries TRBV9 and TRBJ1-5; TRBD1 might be the D (5 bases). This CDR3 region has 14 residues. The V end was cut by 4 bases, the J end by 9 bases, with 17 bases between. Per the germline V gene, CDR1 is SGDLS and CDR2 is YYNGEE. The CDR3 sequence: CASSPGTGGGPQHF. The CDR3 coding sequence is TGTGCCAGCAGCCCCGGGACGGGAGGAGGGCCCCAGCATTTT.

This chain uses TRBV12-3 or TRBV12-4 with TRBJ1-5; unclear D gene. This CDR3 contains 13 residues. Trimming removed 3 bases from V and 5 bases from J, with 8 bases in between. The CDR3, as DNA: TGTGCCAGCAGTTTGATAGAAGATCAGCCCCAGCATTTT. Residues: CASSLIEDQPQHF.

This clone showed up many times. The V call is TRBV5-1, the J call TRBJ2-1; 16 positions match TRBD2. Unmatched junction bases numbered 9, after V lost 3 bases and J lost 6 bases. From germline, CDR1 is SGHRS and CDR2 YFSETQ. This CDR3 is 18 amino acids long. The CDR3 spells CASSSPGLAGGLLNEQFF. The CDR3 region has the DNA TGCGCCAGCAGCTCGCCGGGACTAGCGGGGGGGTTACTCAATGAGCAGTTCTTC. The variable domain in full, completed from reference TRBV5-1 and TRBJ2-1, reads KAGVTQTPRYLIKTRGQQVTLSCSPISGHRSVSWYQQTPGQGLQFLFEYFSETQRNKGNFPGRFSGRQFSNSRSEMNVSTLELGDSALYLCASSSPGLAGGLLNEQFFGPGTRLTVL.

This clone was detected once. The V call is TRBV7-9, the J call TRBJ2-1; TRBD2 agrees at 7 bases. CDR1 and CDR2 (germline): SEHNR, FQNEAQ (reference sequence). V shed 4 bases and J 1 base; nucleotides not matched to a gene: 7. This CDR3 is built from 16 residues. The CDR3, as DNA: TGTGCCAGCAGCTCACCAGCGGGGAAATCCTACAATGAGCAGTTCTTC. It codes for CASSSPAGKSYNEQFF.

This clone was detected only once. The gene calls are TRBV18 and TRBJ1-1; perhaps TRBD1 as D (5 bases). The germline V gene has CDR1 KGHSH and CDR2 LQKENI. The CDR3 covers 14 residues. V dropped 10 bases and J dropped 0 bases, with 15 bases sitting between them. The CDR3 DNA reads as TGTGCCACGGCGGGGGGGAGGTTGAACACTGAAGCTTTCTTT. It encodes CATAGGRLNTEAFF. Complete variable domain (other parts from reference TRBV18 and TRBJ1-1): NAGVMQNPRHLVRRRGQEARLRCSPMKGHSHVYWYRQLPEEGLKFMVYLQKENIIDESGMPKERFSAEFPKEGPSILRIQQVVRGDSAAYFCATAGGRLNTEAFFGQGTRLTVV.

The CDR3 nucleotides read TGTGCCAGTAGTTGGCAGGGGGCCGGTGAGCCCCAGCATTTT. Its translation is CASSWQGAGEPQHF. The chain links TRBV19 to TRBJ1-5, with TRBD1 matching 8 bases. V dropped 5 bases and J dropped 8; count of bases not matched to a gene: 8. The CDR3 is 14 residues long. The V gene's germline CDR1 is LNHDA and CDR2 SQIVND (reference sequence).

This sequence joins TRBV5-1 and TRBJ2-2; the D gene is possibly TRBD1 (6 bases). The CDR3 covers 15 residues. Trimming stripped 3 bases from V and 7 bases from J, with 16 bases between. Germline values: CDR1 SGHRS, CDR2 YFSETQ. The CDR3: CASSSERGGIGELFF. The CDR3 nucleotides read TGCGCCAGCAGCTCGGAACGAGGGGGTATCGGGGAGCTGTTTTTT. The entire variable domain, with the rest obtained from reference TRBV5-1 and TRBJ2-2, is as follows: KAGVTQTPRYLIKTRGQQVTLSCSPISGHRSVSWYQQTPGQGLQFLFEYFSETQRNKGNFPGRFSGRQFSNSRSEMNVSTLELGDSALYLCASSSERGGIGELFFGEGSRLTVL.

This chain uses TRBV3-1 (or the pseudogene TRBV3-2) with TRBJ2-5, with 11 bases matching TRBD2. V was pared by 6 bases and J by 0 bases, with 6 bases of the junction left unmatched. Germline CDR1 is LGHDT and CDR2 is YNNKEL (reference sequence). The CDR3 length is 16 residues. CDR3: CASSRRLAGNQETQYF. Here the CDR3 DNA reads TGTGCCAGCAGTCGCCGACTAGCGGGGAACCAAGAGACCCAGTACTTC.

The V and J genes are TRBV5-1 and TRBJ2-7, with no clear D. Trimming cost V 2 bases and J 6 bases, with 9 bases left between them. CDR1 is SGHRS and CDR2 is YFSETQ in the germline V gene. The CDR3 consists of 12 residues. CDR3 loop: CASSLKPGEQYF. The DNA for the CDR3 is TGCGCCAGCAGCTTAAAGCCGGGCGAGCAGTACTTC.

The rearrangement links TRBV27 to TRBJ1-6, with D unclear. Trimming shortened V by 7 bases and J by 9 bases, and 16 bases separated the two germline ends. The germline V gene has CDR1 MNHEY and CDR2 SMNVEV (reference sequence). The CDR3 is made up of 14 amino acids. The DNA for the CDR3 is TGTGCCAGCAACCATGAGAAACCGGGTTCACCCCTCCACTTT. Translation: CASNHEKPGSPLHF.